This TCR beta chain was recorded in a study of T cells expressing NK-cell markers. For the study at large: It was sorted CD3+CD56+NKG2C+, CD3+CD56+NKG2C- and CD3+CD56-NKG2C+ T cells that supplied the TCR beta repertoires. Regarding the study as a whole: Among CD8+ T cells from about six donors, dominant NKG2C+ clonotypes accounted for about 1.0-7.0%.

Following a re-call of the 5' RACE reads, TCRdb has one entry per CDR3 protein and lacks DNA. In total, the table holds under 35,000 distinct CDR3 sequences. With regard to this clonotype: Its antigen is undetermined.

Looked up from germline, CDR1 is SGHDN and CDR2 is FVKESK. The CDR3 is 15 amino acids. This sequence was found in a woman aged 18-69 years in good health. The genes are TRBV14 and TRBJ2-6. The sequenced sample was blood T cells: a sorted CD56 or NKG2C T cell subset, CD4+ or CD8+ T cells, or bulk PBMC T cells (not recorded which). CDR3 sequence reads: CASSQEVSGANVLTF.